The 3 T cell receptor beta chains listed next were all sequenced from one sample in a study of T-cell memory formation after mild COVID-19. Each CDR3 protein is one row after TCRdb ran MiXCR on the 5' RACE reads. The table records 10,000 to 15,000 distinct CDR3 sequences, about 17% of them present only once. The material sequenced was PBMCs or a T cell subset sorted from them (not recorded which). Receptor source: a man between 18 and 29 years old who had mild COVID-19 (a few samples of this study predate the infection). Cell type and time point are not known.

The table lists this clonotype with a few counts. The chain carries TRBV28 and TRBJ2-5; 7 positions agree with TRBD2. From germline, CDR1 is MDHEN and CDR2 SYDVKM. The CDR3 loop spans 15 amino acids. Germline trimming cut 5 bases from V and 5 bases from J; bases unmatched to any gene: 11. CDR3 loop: CASSILQGGWETQYF. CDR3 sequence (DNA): TGTGCCAGCAGTATACTTCAGGGAGGGTGGGAGACCCAGTACTTC.

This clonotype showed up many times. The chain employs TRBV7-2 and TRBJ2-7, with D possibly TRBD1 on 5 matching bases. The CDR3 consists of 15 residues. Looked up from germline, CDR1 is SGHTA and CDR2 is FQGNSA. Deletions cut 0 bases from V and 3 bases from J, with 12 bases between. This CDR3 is CASSLAPQEFYEQYF. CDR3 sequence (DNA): TGTGCCAGCAGCTTAGCTCCACAGGAATTCTACGAGCAGTACTTC.

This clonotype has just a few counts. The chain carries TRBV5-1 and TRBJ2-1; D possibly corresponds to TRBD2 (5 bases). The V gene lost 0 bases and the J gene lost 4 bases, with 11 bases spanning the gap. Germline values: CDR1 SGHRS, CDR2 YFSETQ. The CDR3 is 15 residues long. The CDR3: CASSLEGSGYNEQFF. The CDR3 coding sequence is TGCGCCAGCAGCTTGGAAGGTTCGGGGTACAATGAGCAGTTCTTC. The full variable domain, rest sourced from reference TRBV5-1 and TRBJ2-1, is KAGVTQTPRYLIKTRGQQVTLSCSPISGHRSVSWYQQTPGQGLQFLFEYFSETQRNKGNFPGRFSGRQFSNSRSEMNVSTLELGDSALYLCASSLEGSGYNEQFFGPGTRLTVL.